A selection of T cell receptor beta chains follows, all from one sample in a study of PD-1 blockade in classical Hodgkin lymphoma. TCRdb's copy holds only in-frame clones and misses some; the assay was immunoSEQ multiplex PCR. The profile covers under 2,500 clones, with roughly 60% appearing a single time and roughly a third taken by the ten largest. The sequences come from peripheral blood mononuclear cells (PBMCs), collected at baseline. Source of these receptors: a human donor with classical Hodgkin lymphoma. Each CDR3 is given with its conserved first and last residue. Fields, in order: V gene, clone size, D gene, J gene, CDR3 DNA, CDR3 protein. A D gene is named only where the DNA matches it firmly. Clone size is shown for a subset of rows, as once, few, many or a class of expanded clone.

TRBV7-6,NA,NA,TRBJ1-2,TGTGCCAGCAGTCCAGCTAGGGGGGCTGGCTACACCTTC,CASSPARGAGYTF
TRBV19,few,TRBD1,TRBJ2-6,TGTGCCAGTAGTATTCCGCTCGGACAGGGGATCACTGGGGCCAACGTCCTGACTTTC,CASSIPLGQGITGANVLTF
TRBV6-5,NA,NA,TRBJ2-3,TGTGCCAGCAGCCTGGCGGGGCCGCCCCCAGATACGCAGTATTTT,CASSLAGPPPDTQYF
TRBV6-1,few,NA,TRBJ1-2,TGTGCCAGCAAGTTCGGGTCTAACTATGGCTACACCTTC,CASKFGSNYGYTF
TRBV7-2,NA,NA,TRBJ2-7,TGTGCCAGCAGCTTAGGGATATTCGGGGGCCTCTCTACCGAGCAGTACTTC,CASSLGIFGGLSTEQYF
TRBV11-2,NA,TRBD2,TRBJ2-3,TGTGCCAGCAGCGTGGGACTAGCGGGCACAGATACGCAGTATTTT,CASSVGLAGTDTQYF
TRBV5-1,NA,NA,TRBJ2-1,TGCGCCAGCAGCTCTCAGGGGCGCTCCCCCAGCAATGAGCAGTTCTTC,CASSSQGRSPSNEQFF
TRBV6-5,NA,TRBD1,TRBJ2-7,TGTGCCAGCAGTGCCGGGACAGGAGCCTACGAGCAGTACTTC,CASSAGTGAYEQYF
TRBV6-5,NA,NA,TRBJ1-2,TGTGCCAGCAGTTATAGGTCACTTAACTATGGCTACACCTTC,CASSYRSLNYGYTF
TRBV19,NA,NA,TRBJ2-3,TGTGCCAGTACCCCGGCCTGGCGGGCAGATACGCAGTATTTT,CASTPAWRADTQYF
TRBV19,NA,NA,TRBJ2-3,TGTGCCAGTAGCAAAGAGACATGGGGGACTACAGATACGCAGTATTTT,CASSKETWGTTDTQYF
TRBV15,NA,NA,TRBJ2-5,TGTGCCACCAGCAGAGAACAGGGAGCTCGGACCCAGTACTTC,CATSREQGARTQYF
TRBV27,NA,NA,TRBJ2-3,TGTGCCAGCAGTTATTCTAACAGGGACGGCAGCACAGATACGCAGTATTTT,CASSYSNRDGSTDTQYF
TRBV4-3,NA,NA,TRBJ2-6,TGCGCCAGCAGCAGTCTTATGACGTCACAAAGTCGGGCCAACGTCCTGACTTTC,CASSSLMTSQSRANVLTF
TRBV15,few,NA,TRBJ1-6,TGTGCCACCAGCAGGGATAATTCACCCCTCCACTTT,CATSRDNSPLHF
TRBV27,few,NA,TRBJ1-1,TGTGCCAGCAGTTTATCGTCCTCTTACACTGAAGCTTTCTTT,CASSLSSSYTEAFF
TRBV18,NA,NA,TRBJ1-5,TGTGCCAGCTCACCACTGCCGGGGGACGCCCAGCATTTT,CASSPLPGDAQHF
TRBV9,medium-sized,TRBD2,TRBJ2-2,TGTGCCAGCAGCACTCCTAGCGGGGGGATTAACACCGGGGAGCTGTTTTTT,CASSTPSGGINTGELFF
TRBV19,NA,TRBD2,TRBJ2-7,TGTGCCAGTAGTGCGGGGGGTGCCTACGAGCAGTACTTC,CASSAGGAYEQYF
TRBV9,NA,TRBD1,TRBJ2-7,TGTGCCAGCAGCGCCCAAACAGGGGGTTACTACGAGCAGTACTTC,CASSAQTGGYYEQYF
TRBV6-5,NA,NA,TRBJ1-4,TGTGCCAGCAGTTACGGGGGCAATGAAAAACTGTTTTTT,CASSYGGNEKLFF
TRBV6-5,NA,NA,TRBJ1-6,TGTGCCAGCAGCGACCAGGATAATTCACCCCTCCACTTT,CASSDQDNSPLHF
TRBV10-1,few,NA,TRBJ1-2,TGCGCCAGGCGCGTTCAGGGACGTTATGGCTACACCTTC,CARRVQGRYGYTF
TRBV28,NA,TRBD1,TRBJ1-2,TGTGCCAGCAGTTTTCCACAGGGGGCAAATGGCTACACCTTC,CASSFPQGANGYTF
TRBV19,NA,TRBD1,TRBJ2-6,TGTGCCAGTACGGACAGGGGTTGGGTGGCTGGGGCCAACGTCCTGACTTTC,CASTDRGWVAGANVLTF
TRBV2,NA,NA,TRBJ2-5,TGTGCCAGCTATAGCAGGCTCCAAGAGACCCAGTACTTC,CASYSRLQETQYF
TRBV5-1,few,NA,TRBJ1-1,TGCGCCAGCAGGAAAGAGGGTCCTGAAGCTTTCTTT,CASRKEGPEAFF
TRBV6-4,NA,TRBD2,TRBJ2-2,TGTGCCAGCAGTGAGCGGGGGGATGCCGGGGAGCTGTTTTTT,CASSERGDAGELFF
TRBV25-1,large,NA,TRBJ2-5,TGTGCCAGCGGACAAGAGACCCAGTACTTC,CASGQETQYF
TRBV6-5,NA,NA,TRBJ2-3,TGTGCCAGCAGTTACGGTATAGGTCCTATGGATACGCAGTATTTT,CASSYGIGPMDTQYF
TRBV28,NA,TRBD1,TRBJ1-2,TGTGCCAGCAGTCCACAGACAGGGTATGGTTACACCTTC,CASSPQTGYGYTF
TRBV9,NA,TRBD2,TRBJ2-7,TGTGCCAGCTCTTTGCTAGCGGGGGACTACGAGCAGTACTTC,CASSLLAGDYEQYF
TRBV28,NA,NA,TRBJ1-3,TGTGCCAGCAGAGATAGTTCTGGAAACACCATATATTTT,CASRDSSGNTIYF
TRBV9,large,NA,TRBJ1-3,TGTGCCAGCTCCGGGACCACCTCTGGAAACACCATATATTTT,CASSGTTSGNTIYF
TRBV5-1,NA,TRBD2,TRBJ2-2,TGCGCCAGCCATCCCCCTAGCGGAGTGAACACCGGGGAGCTGTTTTTT,CASHPPSGVNTGELFF
TRBV5-4,NA,NA,TRBJ2-7,TGTGCCAGCAGCCACCTAGAGGGGTACGAGCAGTACTTC,CASSHLEGYEQYF
TRBV7-9,few,TRBD2,TRBJ2-5,TGTGCCAGCAGCCATGGACTAGCGGGGCTCGCGGGGACCCAGTACTTC,CASSHGLAGLAGTQYF
TRBV11-3,NA,NA,TRBJ2-1,TGTGCCAGCAGCCCTCCAAGATTCCCCAACAATGAGCAGTTCTTC,CASSPPRFPNNEQFF
TRBV12-5,NA,NA,TRBJ2-7,TGTGCTAGTGGTTTTAGTACTAGCAATTTCGAGCAGTACTTC,CASGFSTSNFEQYF
TRBV27,NA,NA,TRBJ1-6,TGTGCCAGCAGCCTCCGACGAGGGCACCCGGAAGCTTCAGCTAATAATTCACCCCTCCACTTT,CASSLRRGHPEASANNSPLHF
TRBV11-2,NA,TRBD1,TRBJ1-6,TGTGCCAGCAGCTTTGGGACAGGGCAGTCCGGATCACCCCTCCACTTT,CASSFGTGQSGSPLHF
TRBV6-5,once,TRBD1,TRBJ2-1,TGTGCCAGCAGGGACTGGGCAGGGGGTCTCAATGAGCAGTTCTTC,CASRDWAGGLNEQFF
TRBV30,NA,NA,TRBJ1-1,TGTGCCTGGAGTGTGTTATCGGGCCGTGAAGCTTTCTTT,CAWSVLSGREAFF
TRBV30,few,TRBD1,TRBJ1-1,TGTGCCTGCGGGCCCGGGACAGGGGGTCAAGCTGAAGCTTTCTTT,CACGPGTGGQAEAFF
TRBV9,large,NA,TRBJ1-1,TGTGCCAGCAGCGTAGATCTAGCCGGGCTAGCTTTCTTT,CASSVDLAGLAFF
TRBV30,NA,NA,TRBJ1-1,TGTGCCTGCCGTAGGGGCGCAAACACTGAAGCTTTCTTT,CACRRGANTEAFF
TRBV5-4,NA,NA,TRBJ1-2,TGTGCCAGCAGCTGGATGAGACAGGTCCGCGGCTACACCTTC,CASSWMRQVRGYTF
TRBV19,once,NA,TRBJ1-6,TGTGCCAGTACCGCTCCCGGGACCTATAATTCACCCCTCCACTTT,CASTAPGTYNSPLHF
TRBV6-5,NA,NA,TRBJ1-1,TGTGCCAGCAGTGGAGACAGGACTAACACTGAAGCTTTCTTT,CASSGDRTNTEAFF
TRBV23-1,NA,NA,TRBJ1-2,TGCGCCAGTCGTCCCCCTTGGGGGGGCGCCGGGGGCTACACCTTC,CASRPPWGGAGGYTF
TRBV21-1,few,NA,TRBJ1-6,TGTGCCAGCAGCGGGGGACAGTATAATTCACCCCTCCACTTT,CASSGGQYNSPLHF